The 27 T cell receptor beta chains below were found in one sample sequenced in a study of identical twins. MiXCR, run by TCRdb on the 5' RACE reads, gives a single entry per CDR3 protein. The sample records roughly 230,000 distinct CDR3 sequences, approximately 8.3% being singletons. These data were also filed under a second study, of yellow fever vaccine responses in identical twins.

Sequenced material: CD8+ T cells sorted from blood. These receptors all come from a woman in her late teens or twenties in good health.

This clonotype was observed at least ten times. This chain uses TRBV28 with TRBJ2-4; D is undetermined. Germline V gene lookup returns CDR1 MDHEN and CDR2 SYDVKM. This CDR3 contains 11 residues. Trimming pared 3 bases from V and 9 bases from J, leaving 6 bases between. The CDR3 DNA reads as TGTGCCAGCAGTTTCGCTGGCATTCAGTACTTC. Its translation is CASSFAGIQYF.

This chain uses TRBV28 with TRBJ2-4; TRBD1 agrees at 7 bases. CDR3 length equals 16 residues. The germline CDR1 and CDR2 sequences are MDHEN and SYDVKM. With V trimmed by 6 bases and J by 0 bases, 8 bases remained unmatched. The DNA for the CDR3 is TGTGCCAGCAGGCCTGACAGGGTTTTAGCCAAAAACATTCAGTACTTC. Translation gives CASRPDRVLAKNIQYF.

This clonotype turned up a few times. This chain connects TRBV7-9 to TRBJ2-5, with D possibly TRBD2 on 5 matching bases. In germline, CDR1 is SEHNR, CDR2 FQNEAQ (reference sequence). The V end lost 5 bases, the J end lost 6 bases, and 13 bases lay between the germline ends. The CDR3 extends over 13 amino acids. The CDR3 nucleotides read TGTGCCAGCAGCGAGGAGGTTTCAAAGACCCAGTACTTC. This gives the protein CASSEEVSKTQYF.

This clonotype was seen a few times. This chain connects TRBV7-9 to TRBJ2-5; 9 nucleotides agree with TRBD1. Unmatched junction bases numbered 10, after V lost 2 bases and J lost 3 bases. Germline V gene lookup returns CDR1 SEHNR and CDR2 FQNEAQ (reference sequence). This CDR3 has 17 residues. CDR3 loop: CASSLIYRGPRKETQYF. CDR3 in DNA: TGTGCCAGCAGCTTAATTTACAGGGGGCCCAGGAAAGAGACCCAGTACTTC.

As DNA, the CDR3 is TGCGCCAGCAGCTTGGGCTTTGGACAGGCTTCCCAAGAGACCCAGTACTTC. Its translation is CASSLGFGQASQETQYF. The chain is built from TRBV5-1 and TRBJ2-5, with 7 positions matching TRBD1. Looked up from germline, CDR1 is SGHRS and CDR2 is YFSETQ. V trimming: 0 bases; J trimming: 1 base; junction bases outside the gene matches: 9. This CDR3 has 17 residues.

The genes are TRBV4-1 and TRBJ2-7, with 7 bases fitting TRBD2. The ends lost 4 bases at V and 2 bases at J; junction bases unmatched: 5. Germline assignment: CDR1 MGHRA and CDR2 YSYEKL. The CDR3 covers 14 residues. DNA for the CDR3: TGCGCCAGCAGCCCATGGGAGGGTCCCTACGAGCAGTACTTC. The encoded protein is CASSPWEGPYEQYF.

The genes are TRBV28 and TRBJ2-7, with D possibly matching TRBD2 (6 bases). V was shortened by 2 bases and J by 7 bases, with 18 bases between the two germline ends. Germline CDR1 reads MDHEN; CDR2 reads SYDVKM. The CDR3 is 15 residues long. The CDR3 region is CASSLVATRAGEQYF. The CDR3 DNA is TGTGCCAGCAGTTTAGTGGCGACTAGAGCAGGGGAGCAGTACTTC.

This clonotype was seen a handful of times. The chain recombines TRBV7-3 with TRBJ2-2, with 11 bases lining up with TRBD2. Germline V CDR1 and CDR2: SGHTA, FQGTGA. Unmatched junction bases numbered 13, after V lost 3 bases and J lost 4 bases. The CDR3 is 19 amino acids. Written as DNA, the CDR3 is TGTGCCAGCAGCTTCCCGACTAGCGGGGCTCCAGATATCACCGGGGAGCTGTTTTTT. This codes for CASSFPTSGAPDITGELFF.

The sample holds many counts of this clonotype. The genes are TRBV5-1 and TRBJ2-7, with TRBD2 identical over 7 bases. From germline, CDR1 is SGHRS and CDR2 YFSETQ. The ends lost 0 bases at V and 0 bases at J; junction bases unmatched: 9. The length of the CDR3 is 17 residues. CDR3 nucleotides: TGCGCCAGCAGCTTGGCGGGCCTAGCGGCCAACTCCTACGAGCAGTACTTC. It is translated as CASSLAGLAANSYEQYF. The full variable domain, in which reference TRBV5-1 and TRBJ2-7 provide the parts outside the CDR3, is KAGVTQTPRYLIKTRGQQVTLSCSPISGHRSVSWYQQTPGQGLQFLFEYFSETQRNKGNFPGRFSGRQFSNSRSEMNVSTLELGDSALYLCASSLAGLAANSYEQYFGPGTRLTVT.

This clonotype has only a few counts. The V call is TRBV12-3 or TRBV12-4, the J call TRBJ2-1; 8 bases are shared with TRBD1. V lost 3 bases to trimming and J lost 4 bases; unmatched junction nucleotides: 8. The CDR3 totals 16 residues. The CDR3 loop is CASSLTGAQGYNEQFF. The CDR3 DNA is TGTGCCAGCAGTTTGACAGGGGCCCAGGGGTACAATGAGCAGTTCTTC.

A few counts support this clonotype. This chain uses TRBV10-1 with TRBJ2-7, with TRBD2 matching over 14 bases. The V gene end was trimmed by 0 bases and the J gene end by 6 bases; junction bases not matched to a gene: 10. CDR1 and CDR2 from the germline V gene are WNHNN and SYGVQD (reference sequence). The length of the CDR3 is 18 residues. CDR3 bases: TGCGCCAGCAGTGAGTCGGTAGGACTAGCGGGAGGAGCGAGCGAGCAGTACTTC. This encodes CASSESVGLAGGASEQYF.

This clonotype was found many times. The chain carries TRBV29-1 and TRBJ2-4, with D tentatively TRBD1 (6 bases). This CDR3 is built from 15 residues. The germline gives CDR1 SQVTM, CDR2 ANQGSEA. V was clipped by 6 bases and J by 0 bases, with 15 bases between them. The CDR3, as DNA: TGCAGCGTAAGACAGGAGCGGTTAGCCAAAAACATTCAGTACTTC. Its protein is CSVRQERLAKNIQYF.

This clonotype was seen repeatedly, ten times or more. This chain joins TRBV5-1 and TRBJ2-1, with a possible D match to TRBD1 (7 bases). The ends were cut back, 2 bases at V and 5 bases at J, with 14 bases in the middle. CDR3 length: 15 amino acids. The germline V gene encodes CDR1 SGHRS and CDR2 YFSETQ. CDR3 residues: CASSFRQGGHNEQFF. Here the CDR3 DNA reads TGCGCCAGCAGCTTTCGACAGGGAGGCCACAATGAGCAGTTCTTC.

This clonotype was seen many times. The chain recombines TRBV6-4 with TRBJ2-1; 9 nucleotides agree with TRBD2. Germline assignment: CDR1 MRHNA and CDR2 SNTAGT. V shed 6 bases, J shed 8 bases, and the junction held 8 bases outside the gene matches. The CDR3 is made up of 14 amino acids. The DNA of the CDR3 is TGTGCCAGCAGCGAGCGGGAGGAGGCTCATGAGCAGTTCTTC. Translating gives CASSEREEAHEQFF.

There are a few counts of this clonotype. The genes are TRBV7-9 and TRBJ2-7; 8 nucleotides align to TRBD2. This CDR3 spans 15 amino acids. V lost 5 bases, J lost 2 bases, and 8 bases stayed unmatched. The germline V gene encodes CDR1 SEHNR and CDR2 FQNEAQ (reference sequence). CDR3 protein: CASSHPGGLAYEQYF. CDR3 nucleotide sequence: TGTGCCAGCAGCCATCCGGGGGGGCTGGCCTACGAGCAGTACTTC.

V and J are TRBV5-1 and TRBJ1-2; 9 bases are a match to TRBD1. CDR1 is SGHRS, CDR2 YFSETQ, per germline. V gave up 3 bases and J gave up 0 bases; unmatched junction bases: 12. The CDR3 covers 18 residues. Here the CDR3 reads CASSSSMTGGEANYGYTF. Written as DNA, the CDR3 is TGCGCCAGCAGCTCTAGCATGACAGGGGGAGAAGCTAACTATGGCTACACCTTC.

The rearrangement joins TRBV7-3 to TRBJ2-5; 14 bases agree with TRBD2. Germline V gene sequence: CDR1 SGHTA, CDR2 FQGTGA. The CDR3 extends over 18 amino acids. Trimming at V came to 5 bases and at J to 2 bases, leaving 10 bases not matched to a gene. CDR3 sequence (DNA): TGTGCCAGCAGCGGGGGACTAGCGGGGGCCGGGGGGCAAGAGACCCAGTACTTC. This sequence encodes CASSGGLAGAGGQETQYF.

This clonotype came up a few times. The chain is built from TRBV13 and TRBJ2-7; D is uncertain. Germline CDR1 is PRHDT and CDR2 is FYEKMQ (reference sequence). This CDR3 is built from 14 residues. With 6 bases removed from V and 3 bases from J, the gap between germline ends came to 15 bases. CDR3: CASSNSDANYEQYF. CDR3 bases: TGTGCCAGCAGTAACTCCGATGCAAACTACGAGCAGTACTTC.

This clonotype was picked up a small number of times. The chain joins TRBV14 to TRBJ2-1, with D perhaps matching TRBD2 (6 bases). The V end was cut by 2 bases, the J end by 7 bases, with 12 bases between. Germline values: CDR1 SGHDN, CDR2 FVKESK. This CDR3 contains 14 residues. CDR3 region: CASSQIADANEQFF. The CDR3 nucleotides read TGTGCCAGCAGCCAAATAGCGGACGCAAATGAGCAGTTCTTC.

The sample holds many counts of this clonotype. The CDR3 is CASSLEAGDLWYTQYF. The CDR3 region has the DNA TGTGCCAGCAGCTTAGAGGCGGGGGACCTTTGGTATACGCAGTATTTT. The genes are TRBV7-9 and TRBJ2-3, with TRBD2 identical over 7 bases. The length of the CDR3 is 16 residues. Per the germline V gene, CDR1 is SEHNR and CDR2 is FQNEAQ (reference sequence). J was trimmed by 7 bases and V by 1 base; bases with no gene match: 11.

This clonotype was recorded many times. The V call is TRBV5-1, the J call TRBJ2-7, with no clear D. This CDR3 spans 12 amino acids. The germline V gene has CDR1 SGHRS and CDR2 YFSETQ. V was pared by 5 bases and J by 3 bases, with 9 bases between. DNA of the CDR3: TGCGCCAGCAGGGAATCAGGCTACGAGCAGTACTTC. Residues: CASRESGYEQYF.

The rearrangement links TRBV27 to TRBJ2-7, with TRBD1 as a possible D gene (5 bases). CDR1 MNHEY and CDR2 SMNVEV come from the germline V gene (reference sequence). The CDR3 extends over 12 amino acids. With 8 bases removed from V and 0 bases from J, the gap between germline ends came to 8 bases. The CDR3 DNA sequence: TGTGCCAGCGCCGACAGCTCCTACGAGCAGTACTTC. Encoded protein: CASADSSYEQYF.

In its sample, this clonotype was seen a few times. The chain combines TRBV11-1 with TRBJ2-2, with 7 bases aligning to TRBD1. CDR3 size: 20 residues. The J segment lost 1 base and the V segment lost 3 bases, leaving 17 bases of the junction unmatched. CDR1 SGHAT and CDR2 FQDESV come from the germline V gene (reference sequence). The CDR3 is CASSFTLKPRDSQNTGELFF. Here the CDR3 DNA reads TGTGCCAGCAGCTTTACCTTAAAACCTCGGGACAGCCAGAACACCGGGGAGCTGTTTTTT.

This clonotype has a count of ten or more. The CDR3 bases are TGTGCCAGCAGCCGTCTAGTCGGGGCCGGGGAGCTGTTTTTT. The encoded protein is CASSRLVGAGELFF. The V and J genes are TRBV7-9 and TRBJ2-2; D possibly corresponds to TRBD2 (5 bases). This CDR3 is built from 14 residues. CDR1 is SEHNR, CDR2 FQNEAQ, per germline (reference sequence). The ends were cut back, 5 bases at V and 6 bases at J, with 13 bases in the middle.

This clonotype was seen ten or more times. V and J are TRBV28 and TRBJ2-2; possible D gene TRBD2, 6 bases. Trimming removed 3 bases at V and 5 bases at J, with 7 bases between. Per germline, CDR1 MDHEN and CDR2 SYDVKM. The CDR3 runs 13 residues. CDR3 loop: CASSFRGTGELFF. CDR3 sequence (DNA): TGTGCCAGCAGTTTTCGGGGGACCGGGGAGCTGTTTTTT. The variable domain in full, completed from reference TRBV28 and TRBJ2-2, reads DVKVTQSSRYLVKRTGEKVFLECVQDMDHENMFWYRQDPGLGLRLIYFSYDVKMKEKGDIPEGYSVSREKKERFSLILESASTNQTSMYLCASSFRGTGELFFGEGSRLTVL.

The rearrangement joins TRBV6-6 to TRBJ2-1, with D uncertain. Germline V gene lookup returns CDR1 MNHNY and CDR2 SVGAGI (reference sequence). The CDR3 is 13 amino acids. Trimming took off 4 bases at V and 3 bases at J, with 7 bases between the two ends. CDR3 coding DNA: TGTGCCAGCAGTTTCCTTAACTACAATGAGCAGTTCTTC. Its protein is CASSFLNYNEQFF.

In its sample, this clonotype was seen many times. The chain combines TRBV7-4 with TRBJ2-1; D may be TRBD1 or TRBD2 (6 bases each). CDR3 length: 15 residues. V lost 6 bases to trimming and J lost 7 bases, with 19 bases between them. Germline V CDR1 and CDR2: SGHVT, SQSDAQ. The DNA for the CDR3 is TGTGCCAGCAGTACACAGGAGGGACATAGAAATGAGCAGTTCTTC. Its translation: CASSTQEGHRNEQFF.